This T cell receptor (beta chain) appears in the sequencing data of a study of shared clonotypes between healthy human individuals. Overall study: For every donor, three CD4 naive, three CD4 memory, two CD8 naive and one CD8 memory plates were used.

The input for sorted-subset replicate PCRs was 200 to 250 ng DNA, around 30,000 T cell genomes. Some clones are missing from TCRdb's copy, which holds only in-frame ones; the method was immunoSEQ multiplex PCR. The sample has about 2.4 million clones, 93% seen once. Only one count was recorded for this clone. Its target is not known. Study findings and constraints: Memory subsets generally showed lower estimated richness than naive subsets. With few donors, the genetic and exposure-history diversity represented was limited.

The V gene end was trimmed by 1 base and the J gene end by 3 bases; junction bases not matched to a gene: 2. This CDR3 region has 15 residues. CDR1 is SGHRS, CDR2 YFSETQ, per germline. This chain connects TRBV5-1 to TRBJ2-2; 8 bases align to TRBD1. The TCR was taken from a man in his late teens or twenties in good health. Some clones in this sample may be carry-over from other donors' samples. Source material: naive CD4+ T cells from PBMCs. Subset indicated: CD45RA+ positively selected. CDR3 nucleotide sequence: TGCGCCAGCAGCTTGCCAGGGGGCTACACCGGGGAGCTGTTTTTT. It encodes CASSLPGGYTGELFF.